These 18 T cell receptor beta chains originate from one sample sequenced in a study of T-cell reconstitution after alpha-beta-depleted transplantation in children. Researchers prepared the TCRbeta library using unique molecular identifiers, the study reports. TCRdb re-analysed the PCR reads in MiXCR, keeping a single row per CDR3 protein. The table lists 250,000 to 300,000 distinct CDR3 sequences, approximately 9.6% of them singletons. Material: PBMCs from the stem cell graft donor, obtained from the stem cell graft. The receptors stem from a human donor who donated a stem cell graft to a child with SCID.

This clonotype was observed a handful of times. The V and J genes are TRBV20-1 and TRBJ1-1, with 7 bases identical to TRBD1. CDR1 and CDR2 (germline): DFQATT, SNEGSKA (reference sequence). Losses at the gene ends were 5 bases for V and 1 base for J; bases not matched to a gene: 4. This CDR3 is 13 amino acids long. The CDR3 reads CSAPGGGNTEAFF. The CDR3, as DNA: TGCAGTGCTCCAGGGGGTGGGAACACTGAAGCTTTCTTT.

This clonotype turned up a few times. CDR3 DNA: TGTGCCAGCAGCGTAAGGCTAGCGGGGGCCGGGGAGCTGTTTTTT. Amino acids: CASSVRLAGAGELFF. The V call is TRBV9, the J call TRBJ2-2; 10 bases are shared with TRBD2. Looked up from germline, CDR1 is SGDLS and CDR2 is YYNGEE. The CDR3 covers 15 residues. The V segment lost 1 base and the J segment 6 bases; nucleotides outside the gene matches: 3.

V and J are TRBV7-9 and TRBJ1-2, with unresolved D. CDR3 length: 17 amino acids. The germline V gene encodes CDR1 SEHNR and CDR2 FQNEAQ (reference sequence). Trimming shortened V by 5 bases and J by 3 bases, and 22 bases separated the two germline ends. CDR3 residues: CASSQRPKRYEDYGYTF. The CDR3 region has the DNA TGTGCCAGCAGCCAAAGACCCAAGAGGTATGAAGACTATGGCTACACCTTC.

The chain joins TRBV6-1 to TRBJ2-2, with 12 bases aligning to TRBD2. Per germline, CDR1 MNHNS and CDR2 SASEGT. Trimming removed 6 bases from V and 0 bases from J; junction bases left unmatched: 8. The CDR3 runs 18 residues. The CDR3 spells CASRPGLAGTANTGELFF. CDR3 nucleotides: TGTGCCAGCAGACCCGGACTAGCGGGGACCGCGAACACCGGGGAGCTGTTTTTT.

In this sample, this clonotype turned up a few times. The chain couples TRBV20-1 to TRBJ1-1, with no clear D. The V gene lost 1 base and the J gene lost 5 bases, with 5 bases spanning the gap. The V gene's germline CDR1 is DFQATT and CDR2 SNEGSKA (reference sequence). The CDR3 contains 11 residues. The CDR3 reads CSARVVTEAFF. CDR3 nucleotides: TGCAGTGCTAGAGTGGTGACTGAAGCTTTCTTT.

This chain uses TRBV3-1 with TRBJ2-3; 9 bases line up with TRBD1. Per the germline V gene, CDR1 is LGHDT and CDR2 is YNNKEL (reference sequence). The CDR3 has 15 amino acids. V shed 11 bases and J 7 bases; nucleotides not matched to a gene: 16. The CDR3 nucleotides are TGTGCCTCCTGCCAGGTGGGGACAGGGACACATACGCAGTATTTT. Residues: CASCQVGTGTHTQYF.

This clonotype was seen at least ten times. The chain couples TRBV5-1 to TRBJ2-7; D uncertain. This CDR3 has 13 residues. Trimming removed 1 base at V and 5 bases at J, with 10 bases between. Per germline, CDR1 SGHRS and CDR2 YFSETQ. CDR3: CASSLRERDEQYF. In nucleotides, the CDR3 is TGCGCCAGCAGCTTGCGAGAGCGAGACGAGCAGTACTTC.

This clonotype was detected a few times. The J gene is TRBJ2-5, the V gene TRBV24-1; a weak D match, TRBD2 (5 bases). Germline CDR1 reads KGHDR; CDR2 reads SFDVKD. V dropped 0 bases and J dropped 10 bases, with 8 bases sitting between them. This CDR3 contains 12 residues. The CDR3 DNA reads TGTGCCACCAGTGATTTGGGACTCCGCCAGTACTTC. Encoded protein: CATSDLGLRQYF.

This clonotype was found many times. The chain carries TRBV29-1 and TRBJ1-4; D call uncertain. V lost 0 bases to trimming and J lost 6 bases, with 11 bases between them. The CDR3 length is 14 residues. Germline assignment: CDR1 SQVTM and CDR2 ANQGSEA. DNA for the CDR3: TGCAGCGTTGAAGATCCGGGGAAGGATGAAAAACTGTTTTTT. It yields the protein CSVEDPGKDEKLFF.

The rearrangement links TRBV5-1 to TRBJ2-2; 8 positions agree with TRBD1. Germline lookup yields CDR1 SGHRS and CDR2 YFSETQ. V gave up 2 bases and J gave up 2 bases; unmatched junction bases: 17. CDR3 length: 20 residues. Here the CDR3 DNA reads TGCGCCAGCAGCTTAAATAGGATCGGGACAGGCTTTCCTAACACCGGGGAGCTGTTTTTT. Amino acid sequence: CASSLNRIGTGFPNTGELFF.

The chain has TRBV5-1 and TRBJ1-1; D possibly corresponds to TRBD1 (5 bases). With 0 bases removed from V and 1 base from J, the gap between germline ends came to 13 bases. The germline V gene encodes CDR1 SGHRS and CDR2 YFSETQ. The CDR3 is made up of 16 amino acids. As DNA, the CDR3 is TGCGCCAGCAGCTTGGCGATAGGGGTTACGAACACTGAAGCTTTCTTT. Translated: CASSLAIGVTNTEAFF.

V usage is TRBV7-2 and J usage is TRBJ2-1, with a tentative D call TRBD1 (6 bases). The CDR3 runs to 14 residues. Looked up from germline, CDR1 is SGHTA and CDR2 is FQGNSA. V gave up 4 bases and J gave up 4 bases, with 11 bases separating them. This CDR3 reads CASSWTVPYNEQFF. The CDR3 bases are TGTGCCAGCAGCTGGACAGTCCCATACAATGAGCAGTTCTTC. Combining the CDR3 with reference TRBV7-2 and TRBJ2-1 gives the whole variable domain GAGVSQSPSNKVTEKGKDVELRCDPISGHTALYWYRQSLGQGLEFLIYFQGNSAPDKSGLPSDRFSAERTGGSVSTLTIQRTQQEDSAVYLCASSWTVPYNEQFFGPGTRLTVL.

The sample holds a few counts of this clonotype. This chain connects TRBV7-8 to TRBJ2-3; D is uncertain. V shed 1 base and J shed 2 bases, with 7 bases lying between them. The CDR3 covers 14 residues. Germline assignment: CDR1 SGHVS and CDR2 FQNEAQ. CDR3 in DNA: TGTGCCAGCAGCTTAGAAGTTATCACAGATACGCAGTATTTT. Protein sequence: CASSLEVITDTQYF.

This clonotype occurred a few times. The rearrangement uses TRBV5-1 and TRBJ1-1, with a tentative D call TRBD1 (6 bases). V was clipped by 0 bases and J by 2 bases, with 11 bases between them. Germline V CDR1 and CDR2: SGHRS, YFSETQ. The CDR3 runs 15 residues. CDR3 in DNA: TGCGCCAGCAGCTTGGGGTGGGGGGCCAACACTGAAGCTTTCTTT. It yields the protein CASSLGWGANTEAFF. The entire variable domain, with the rest obtained from reference TRBV5-1 and TRBJ1-1, is as follows: KAGVTQTPRYLIKTRGQQVTLSCSPISGHRSVSWYQQTPGQGLQFLFEYFSETQRNKGNFPGRFSGRQFSNSRSEMNVSTLELGDSALYLCASSLGWGANTEAFFGQGTRLTVV.

This clonotype occurred many times. V usage is TRBV5-1 and J usage is TRBJ1-1; tentative D call: TRBD1 (5 bases). CDR1 SGHRS and CDR2 YFSETQ come from the germline V gene. Trimming shortened V by 4 bases and J by 5 bases, and 15 bases separated the two germline ends. This CDR3 has 14 amino acids. CDR3 region: CASSPGEGRTEAFF. CDR3 DNA sequence: TGCGCCAGCAGCCCGGGGGAGGGGAGAACTGAAGCTTTCTTT. The variable domain in full, with the rest retrieved from reference TRBV5-1 and TRBJ1-1, is KAGVTQTPRYLIKTRGQQVTLSCSPISGHRSVSWYQQTPGQGLQFLFEYFSETQRNKGNFPGRFSGRQFSNSRSEMNVSTLELGDSALYLCASSPGEGRTEAFFGQGTRLTVV.

The rearrangement uses TRBV2 and TRBJ1-5, with D hard to call. The CDR3 extends over 12 amino acids. Germline V CDR1 and CDR2: SNHLY, FYNNEI. The V and J ends lost 5 bases and 8 bases respectively, with 10 bases between them. The CDR3 reads CASSRAGEPQHF. CDR3 DNA: TGTGCCAGCAGTAGGGCTGGGGAGCCCCAGCATTTT.

There are a few counts of this clonotype. The V gene is TRBV7-9, the J gene TRBJ2-7, with a tentative D call TRBD2 (6 bases). CDR1 and CDR2 from the germline V gene are SEHNR and FQNEAQ (reference sequence). Trimming shortened V by 4 bases and J by 2 bases, and 15 bases separated the two germline ends. The CDR3 length is 15 residues. The CDR3 region has the DNA TGTGCCAGCAGCTCCGGGACTCCGCATCCCTACGAGCAGTACTTC. It specifies CASSSGTPHPYEQYF.

J is TRBJ1-5 and V is TRBV12-3 or TRBV12-4, with TRBD1 matching over 10 bases. CDR3 length: 15 residues. V lost 6 bases to trimming and J lost 1 base; unmatched junction nucleotides: 3. For the CDR3, the DNA is TGTGCCAGCAGGCGGACAGGGGGAAGCAATCAGCCCCAGCATTTT. This translates into CASRRTGGSNQPQHF.